Listed below are T cell receptor beta chains from one sample, sequenced in a study of blood T cell repertoires in COVID-19. The repertoire was sequenced with immunoSEQ multiplex PCR; TCRdb's copy has only in-frame clones and lacks some. This table has 110,000 to 150,000 clones, over 70% appearing once. The sequencing input was peripheral blood. The receptors come from a woman aged 55 to 70 with acute or convalescent COVID-19. The CDR3 runs from the conserved cysteine through the conserved F or W. The D gene is left open where the match is weak. For some rows the clone size is stated as once, few or many, or as a class when expanded; others skip it.

TRBV5-1	TRBJ2-7	.	TRBD2	CASSLGPLAGQTLPYYEQYF	TGCGCCAGCAGCCTCGGCCCACTAGCGGGACAAACCCTACCCTACTACGAGCAGTACTTC
TRBV3-1/TRBV3-2	TRBJ2-7	.	.	CASSQRSYEQYF	TGTGCCAGCAGCCAGAGATCCTACGAGCAGTACTTC
TRBV19	TRBJ1-4	.	TRBD1	CASTDLQGDEKLFF	TGTGCCAGTACCGACCTACAGGGGGATGAAAAACTGTTTTTT
TRBV5-1	TRBJ2-1	.	TRBD2	CASSLGTSGRFYNEQFF	TGCGCCAGCAGCTTGGGGACTAGCGGGAGATTCTACAATGAGCAGTTCTTC
TRBV4-1	TRBJ2-2	.	TRBD2	CASRVAGAHTGELFF	TGCGCCAGCAGGGTAGCGGGAGCCCACACCGGGGAGCTGTTTTTT
TRBV11-2	TRBJ2-1	.	.	CASSFDLSGLTSVNEQFF	TGTGCCAGCAGCTTTGACCTCAGCGGGCTCACGTCGGTTAATGAGCAGTTCTTC
TRBV30	TRBJ2-7	.	TRBD2	CAWGGTRRTYEQYF	TGTGCCTGGGGGGGGACTAGACGTACCTACGAGCAGTACTTC
TRBV7-3	TRBJ2-7	.	.	CASSLEGEYSHEQYF	TGTGCCAGCAGCTTAGAGGGGGAGTATTCCCACGAGCAGTACTTC
TRBV28	TRBJ2-3	.	.	CASLLRPTDTQYF	TGTGCCAGCCTACTCAGGCCCACAGATACGCAGTATTTT
TRBV5-1	TRBJ1-5	.	.	CASSTGSSNQPQHF	TGCGCCAGCAGTACAGGGTCCAGCAATCAGCCCCAGCATTTT
TRBV2	TRBJ2-2	.	.	CASSEVGGWAPGELFF	TGTGCCAGCAGTGAAGTCGGGGGATGGGCTCCCGGGGAGCTGTTTTTT
TRBV11-2	TRBJ2-1	.	.	CASSPSAIRHEQFF	TGTGCCAGCAGCCCTAGCGCTATACGCCATGAGCAGTTCTTC
TRBV5-1	TRBJ2-7	.	TRBD2	CASSLILAGGRYEQYF	TGCGCCAGCAGCCTGATACTAGCGGGAGGGCGTTACGAGCAGTACTTC
TRBV19	TRBJ2-1	.	.	CASSVQRGGNEQFF	TGTGCCAGTAGTGTCCAGCGAGGAGGTAATGAGCAGTTCTTC
TRBV6-2/TRBV6-3	TRBJ2-7	.	.	CASSYSRGNYEQYF	TGTGCCAGCAGTTACTCGAGAGGAAACTACGAGCAGTACTTC
TRBV6-1	TRBJ2-7	once	.	CASSEFGAGYVEQYF	TGTGCCAGCAGTGAATTCGGGGCGGGATATGTCGAGCAGTACTTC
TRBV5-1	TRBJ2-5	.	.	CASSLARSETQYF	TGCGCCAGCAGCTTGGCCCGGTCGGAGACCCAGTACTTC
TRBV6-5	TRBJ1-4	.	TRBD1	CASRRGTGGKELFF	TGTGCCAGCAGACGGGGGACAGGGGGGAAAGAACTGTTTTTT
TRBV6-2/TRBV6-3	TRBJ1-3	.	TRBD1	CASSPNRQGRSFNPSSGNTIYF	TGTGCCAGCAGCCCTAATCGACAGGGACGGTCCTTCAATCCTTCCTCTGGAAACACCATATATTTT
TRBV6-2/TRBV6-3	TRBJ2-2	.	TRBD2	CASSYLAGGHNTGELFF	TGTGCCAGCAGTTACCTAGCGGGAGGGCATAACACCGGGGAGCTGTTTTTT
TRBV27	TRBJ1-3	.	TRBD1	CASSLTGSSGNTIYF	TGTGCCAGCAGTTTGACAGGGAGCTCTGGAAACACCATATATTTT
TRBV6-5	TRBJ2-7	.	.	CASSQEGYEQYF	TGTGCCAGCAGCCAAGAGGGATACGAGCAGTACTTC